Given below is one T cell receptor (beta chain) in context. Its antigen is still unknown. The sample belongs to a study of OX40 agonist ivuxolimab in advanced cancers. Across the whole study: Patients undergoing dose escalation presented with hepatocellular carcinoma, melanoma, renal cell or head and neck cancer. In three patients, partial responses were observed, one with hepatocellular carcinoma and two with cutaneous melanoma. Overall study findings and caveats: CD8+ T cells showed, on average, more clonal expansion than CD4+ cells.

Trimming took off 3 bases at V and 4 bases at J, with 14 bases between the two ends. The CDR3 contains 15 residues. CDR1 is WSHSY, CDR2 SAAADI, per germline. The protocol was immunoSEQ multiplex PCR, while the TCRdb copy is restricted to in-frame clones and leaves out a portion. The sample has roughly 80,000 clones, around 86% seen once. With baseline, cycle 4 day 1, and cycle 7 day 1 as timepoints, blood was sampled. This sample comprised CD4+ or CD8+ T cells sorted from blood, obtained in a trial of the OX40 agonist ivuxolimab. This chain joins TRBV10-2 and TRBJ2-3; D is undetermined. The clonotype originates from an adult with an advanced solid tumor such as melanoma, head and neck, liver or kidney cancer. The CDR3 DNA reads as TGCGCCAGCAGTGATTCCACTACTGGCCCAGATACGCAGTATTTT. Translation gives CASSDSTTGPDTQYF.